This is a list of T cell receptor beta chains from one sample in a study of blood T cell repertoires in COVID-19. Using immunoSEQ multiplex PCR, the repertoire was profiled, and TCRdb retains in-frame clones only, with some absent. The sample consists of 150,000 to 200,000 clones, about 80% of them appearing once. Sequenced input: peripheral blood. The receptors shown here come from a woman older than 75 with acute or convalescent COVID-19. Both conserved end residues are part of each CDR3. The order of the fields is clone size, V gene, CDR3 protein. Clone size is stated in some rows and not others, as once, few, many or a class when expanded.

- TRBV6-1 CASSDQATSGWLPGEQYF
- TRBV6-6 CASRAGGLTGELFF
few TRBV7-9 CASSDTGQGLYTQYF
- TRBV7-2 CASSLGPFIQETQYF
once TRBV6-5 CASSRDRGRNEQFF
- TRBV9 CASSAGLALNF
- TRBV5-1 CASSLGQEDGYTF
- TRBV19 CASSNTETQYF
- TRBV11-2 CASSLGQVGEQYF
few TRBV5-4 CASSLDGGRAPNEQFF
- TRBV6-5 CASSYSRRGDSPLHF
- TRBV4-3 CASSQDRGNTEAFF
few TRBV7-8 CASSGDYSYEQYF
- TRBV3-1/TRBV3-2 CASSQRRSNQPQHF
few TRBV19 CASSIASADVEQFF
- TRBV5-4 CASSLGGTDLFYGYTF
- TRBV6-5 CASIRGSSYNSPLHF
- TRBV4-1 CASSQDLSGVNEQFF
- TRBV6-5 CASKGASTYEQYF
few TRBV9 CASSVVGEGLGYTF
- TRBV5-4 CASSLGRSANTGELFF
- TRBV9 CASSAQPAGGLSDTQYF
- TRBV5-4 CASSNPGLAGGEQFF
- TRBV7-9 CASSLISYEQYF
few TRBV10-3 CAISESPSDNEQFF
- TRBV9 CASSVDAEGFGYTF
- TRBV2 CASSATGSGYGYTF
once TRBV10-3 CAAGGVDTGELFF
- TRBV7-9 CASSLWEYTEAFF
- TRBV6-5 CASRTGEGNEKLFF
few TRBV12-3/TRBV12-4 CASTSIGNQPQHF
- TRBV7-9 CASSTPGGGPYNEQFF
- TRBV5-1 CASRTAGGPREQFF
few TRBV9 CASSVEGLGNSPLHF
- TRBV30 CAWSFSGSVAQYF
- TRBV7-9 CASSLSGTVYEQYF
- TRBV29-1 CSVVRPGGETQYF